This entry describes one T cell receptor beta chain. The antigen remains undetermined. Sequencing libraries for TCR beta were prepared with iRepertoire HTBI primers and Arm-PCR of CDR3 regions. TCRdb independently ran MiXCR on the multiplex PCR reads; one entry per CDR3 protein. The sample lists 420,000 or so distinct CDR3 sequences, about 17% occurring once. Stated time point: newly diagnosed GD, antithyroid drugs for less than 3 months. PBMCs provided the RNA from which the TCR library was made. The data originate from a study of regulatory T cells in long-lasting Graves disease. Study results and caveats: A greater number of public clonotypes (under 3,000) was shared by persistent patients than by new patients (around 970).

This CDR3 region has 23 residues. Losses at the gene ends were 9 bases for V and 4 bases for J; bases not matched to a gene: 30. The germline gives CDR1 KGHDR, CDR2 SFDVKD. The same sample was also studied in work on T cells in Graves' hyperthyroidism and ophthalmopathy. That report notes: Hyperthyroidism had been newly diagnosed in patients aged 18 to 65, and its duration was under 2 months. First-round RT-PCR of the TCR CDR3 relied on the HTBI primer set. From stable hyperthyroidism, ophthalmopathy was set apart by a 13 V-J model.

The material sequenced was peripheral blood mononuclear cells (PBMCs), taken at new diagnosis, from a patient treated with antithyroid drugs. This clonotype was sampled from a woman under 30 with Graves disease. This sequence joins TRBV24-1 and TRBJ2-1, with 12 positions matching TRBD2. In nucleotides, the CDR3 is TGTGCCACCCGACAAGCAGATAGCTTCCCTAGCGGGAGGGCTGTAATCCCTTACAATGAGCAGTTCTTC. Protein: CATRQADSFPSGRAVIPYNEQFF.